This note documents a single TCR beta chain sequence. This sample stems from a study of blood T cell repertoires in COVID-19. Study as a whole: The United States, Italy and Spain were the sources of the acute and convalescent COVID-19 samples. PBMCs, B-cell-depleted T cells, or T cells provided the cDNA or gDNA that made up the material.

Germline V CDR1 and CDR2: SGHTA, FQGNSA. This CDR3 is built from 17 residues. Trimming removed 4 bases from V and 0 bases from J; junction bases left unmatched: 9. The repertoire was sequenced with immunoSEQ multiplex PCR; TCRdb's copy has only in-frame clones and lacks some. Counted here are 110,000 or so clones, around four fifths occurring once; the ten biggest clones make up over 7.5%. The source is a woman aged 40 to 49 with acute or convalescent COVID-19. Input material: peripheral blood. V is TRBV7-2 and J is TRBJ1-5, with 7 bases identical to TRBD1. The CDR3 region is CASSSQGTGYSNQPQHF. The CDR3 bases are TGTGCCAGCAGCTCACAGGGGACGGGGTATAGCAATCAGCCCCAGCATTTT.